This T cell receptor (beta chain) was identified in a study of blood T cell repertoires in COVID-19. Study at large: T cells, B-cell-depleted T cells, or PBMCs supplied cDNA or gDNA.

Generated by immunoSEQ multiplex PCR, the TCRdb table keeps only in-frame clones and is missing some. The sample consists of tens of thousands of clones, roughly 82% of them appearing once. The germline gives CDR1 MDHEN, CDR2 SYDVKM. Trimming shortened V by 6 bases and J by 2 bases, and 9 bases separated the two germline ends. The CDR3 extends over 13 amino acids. The chain is built from TRBV28 and TRBJ2-3, with D uncertain. The receptor was isolated from a woman in her fifties or sixties with acute or convalescent COVID-19. The sequencing sample was made of peripheral blood. The chain's CDR3 is CASSPRPTDTQYF. The CDR3 nucleotides read TGTGCCAGCAGCCCCAGGCCCACAGATACGCAGTATTTT.